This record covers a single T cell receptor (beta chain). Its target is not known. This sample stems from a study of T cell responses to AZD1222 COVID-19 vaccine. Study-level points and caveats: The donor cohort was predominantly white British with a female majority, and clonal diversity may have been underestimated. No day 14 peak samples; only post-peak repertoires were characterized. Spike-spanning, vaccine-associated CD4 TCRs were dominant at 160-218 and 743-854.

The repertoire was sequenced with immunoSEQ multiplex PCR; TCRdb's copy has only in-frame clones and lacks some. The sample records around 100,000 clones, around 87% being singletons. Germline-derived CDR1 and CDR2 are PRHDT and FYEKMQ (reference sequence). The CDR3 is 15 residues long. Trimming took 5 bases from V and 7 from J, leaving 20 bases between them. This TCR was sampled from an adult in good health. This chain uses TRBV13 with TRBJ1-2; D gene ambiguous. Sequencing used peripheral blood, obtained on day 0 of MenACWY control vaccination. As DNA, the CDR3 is TGTGCCAGCAGCACCCGAAGGGCGGGGAAAGGTGGCTACACCTTC. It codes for CASSTRRAGKGGYTF. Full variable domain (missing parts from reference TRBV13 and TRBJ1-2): AAGVIQSPRHLIKEKRETATLKCYPIPRHDTVYWYQQGPGQDPQFLISFYEKMQSDKGSIPDRFSAQQFSDYHSELNMSSLELGDSALYFCASSTRRAGKGGYTFGSGTRLTVV.